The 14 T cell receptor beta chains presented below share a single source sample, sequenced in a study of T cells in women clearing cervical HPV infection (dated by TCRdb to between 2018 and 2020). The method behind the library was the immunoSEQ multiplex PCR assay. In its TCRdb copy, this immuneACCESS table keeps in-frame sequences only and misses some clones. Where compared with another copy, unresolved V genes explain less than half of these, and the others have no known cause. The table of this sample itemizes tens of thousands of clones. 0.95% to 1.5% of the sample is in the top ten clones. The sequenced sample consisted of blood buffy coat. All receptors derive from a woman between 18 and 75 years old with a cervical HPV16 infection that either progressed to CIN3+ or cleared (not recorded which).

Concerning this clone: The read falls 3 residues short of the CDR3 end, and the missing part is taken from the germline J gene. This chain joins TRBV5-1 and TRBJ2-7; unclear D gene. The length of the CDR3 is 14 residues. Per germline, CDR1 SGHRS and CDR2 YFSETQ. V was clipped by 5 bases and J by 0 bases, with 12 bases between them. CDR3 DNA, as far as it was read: TGCGCCAGCAGTCCCCGTAGCAGCTCCTACGAG. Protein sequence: CASSPRSSSYE. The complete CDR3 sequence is CASSPRSSSYEQYF.

This CDR3 reads CASTTLWGGTRKPYEQYF. The covered CDR3 bases are TGTGCCAGCACCACACTATGGGGGGGGACTAGGAAGCCCTACGAG. The chain carries TRBV7-3 and TRBJ2-7; 8 bases agree with TRBD2. Coverage ceases 3 residues before the CDR3 finishes, and the germline J gene fills in the end. The V and J ends lost 7 bases and 2 bases, in that order; junction bases with no gene match: 19. The germline CDR1 and CDR2 sequences are SGHTA and FQGTGA. The CDR3 covers 18 residues.

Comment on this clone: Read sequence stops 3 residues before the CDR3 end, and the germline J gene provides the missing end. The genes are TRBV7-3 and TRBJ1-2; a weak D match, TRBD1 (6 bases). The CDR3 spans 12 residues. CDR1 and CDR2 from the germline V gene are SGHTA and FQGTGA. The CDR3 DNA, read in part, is TGTGCCAGCAGTTCCGGGGGGCACGAC. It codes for CASSSGGHD. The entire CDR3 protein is CASSSGGHDYTF.

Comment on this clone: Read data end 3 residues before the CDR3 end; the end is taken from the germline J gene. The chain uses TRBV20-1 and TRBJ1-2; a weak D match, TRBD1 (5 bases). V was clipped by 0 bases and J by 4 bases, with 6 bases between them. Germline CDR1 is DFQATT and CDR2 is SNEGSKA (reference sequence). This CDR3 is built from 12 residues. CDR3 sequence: CSAREQGYGYTF. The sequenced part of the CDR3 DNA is TGCAGTGCTAGAGAGCAGGGCTATGGC.

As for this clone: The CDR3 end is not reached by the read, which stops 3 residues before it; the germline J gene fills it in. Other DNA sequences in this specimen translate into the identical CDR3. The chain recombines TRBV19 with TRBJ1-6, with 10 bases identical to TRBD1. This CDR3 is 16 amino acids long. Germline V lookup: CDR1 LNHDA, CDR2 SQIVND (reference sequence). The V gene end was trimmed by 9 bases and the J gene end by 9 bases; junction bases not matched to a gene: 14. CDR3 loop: CASTIYRGQGPSPLHF. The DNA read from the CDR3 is TGTGCCAGCACGATATACCGGGGACAGGGGCCTTCACCC.

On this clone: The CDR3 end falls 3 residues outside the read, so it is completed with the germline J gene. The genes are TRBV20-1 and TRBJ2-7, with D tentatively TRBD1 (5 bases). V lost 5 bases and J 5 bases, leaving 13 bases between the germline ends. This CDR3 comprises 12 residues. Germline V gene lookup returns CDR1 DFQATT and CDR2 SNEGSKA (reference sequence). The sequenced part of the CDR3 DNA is TGCAGTGCTCTCCGAGGCAGGGACGAG. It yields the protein CSALRGRDE. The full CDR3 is CSALRGRDEQYF.

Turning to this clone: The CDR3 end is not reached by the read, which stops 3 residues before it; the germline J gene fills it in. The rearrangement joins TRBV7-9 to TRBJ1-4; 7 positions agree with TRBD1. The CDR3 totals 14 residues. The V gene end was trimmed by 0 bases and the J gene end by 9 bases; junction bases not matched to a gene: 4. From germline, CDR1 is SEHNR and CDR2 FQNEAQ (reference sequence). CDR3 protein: CASSLAWDSQKLFF. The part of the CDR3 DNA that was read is TGTGCCAGCAGCTTAGCCTGGGACAGTCAAAAA.

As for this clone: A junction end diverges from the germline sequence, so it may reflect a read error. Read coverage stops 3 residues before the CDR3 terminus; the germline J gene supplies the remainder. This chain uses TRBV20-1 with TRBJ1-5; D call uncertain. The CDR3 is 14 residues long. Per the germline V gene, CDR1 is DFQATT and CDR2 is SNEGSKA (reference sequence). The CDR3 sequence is CSVRAGPPNQPQHF. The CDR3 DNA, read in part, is TGCAGTGTTAGAGCTGGGCCACCCAATCAGCCC.

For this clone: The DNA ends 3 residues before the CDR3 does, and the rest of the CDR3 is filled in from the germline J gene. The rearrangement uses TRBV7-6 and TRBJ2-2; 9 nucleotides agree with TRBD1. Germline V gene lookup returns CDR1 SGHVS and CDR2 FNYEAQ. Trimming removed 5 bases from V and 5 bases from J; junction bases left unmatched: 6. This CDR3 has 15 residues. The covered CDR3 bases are TGTGCCAGCAGCCCGGGACAGGGTGGTACCGGGGAG. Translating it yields CASSPGQGGTGE. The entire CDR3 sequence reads CASSPGQGGTGELFF. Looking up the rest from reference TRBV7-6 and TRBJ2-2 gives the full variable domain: GAGVSQSPRYKVTKRGQDVALRCDPISGHVSLYWYRQALGQGPEFLTYFNYEAQQDKSGLPNDRFSAERPEGSISTLTIQRTEQRDSAMYRCASSPGQGGTGELFFGEGSRLTVL.

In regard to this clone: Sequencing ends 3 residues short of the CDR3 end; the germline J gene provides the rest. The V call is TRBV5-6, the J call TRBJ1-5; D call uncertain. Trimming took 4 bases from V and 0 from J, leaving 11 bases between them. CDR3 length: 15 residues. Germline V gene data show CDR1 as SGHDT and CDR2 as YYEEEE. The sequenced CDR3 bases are TGTGCCAGCAGCCAGCGACGTACTAGCAATCAGCCC. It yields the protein CASSQRRTSNQP. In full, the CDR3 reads CASSQRRTSNQPQHF.

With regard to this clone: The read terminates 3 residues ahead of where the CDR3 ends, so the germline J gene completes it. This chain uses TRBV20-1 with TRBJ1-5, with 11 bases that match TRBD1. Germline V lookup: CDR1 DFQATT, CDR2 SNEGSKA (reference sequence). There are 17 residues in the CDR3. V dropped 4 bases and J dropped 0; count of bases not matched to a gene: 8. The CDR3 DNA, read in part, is TGCAGTGCTAAGGGGGACAGGGGGATTCTTAGCAATCAGCCC. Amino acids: CSAKGDRGILSNQP. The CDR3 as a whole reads CSAKGDRGILSNQPQHF.

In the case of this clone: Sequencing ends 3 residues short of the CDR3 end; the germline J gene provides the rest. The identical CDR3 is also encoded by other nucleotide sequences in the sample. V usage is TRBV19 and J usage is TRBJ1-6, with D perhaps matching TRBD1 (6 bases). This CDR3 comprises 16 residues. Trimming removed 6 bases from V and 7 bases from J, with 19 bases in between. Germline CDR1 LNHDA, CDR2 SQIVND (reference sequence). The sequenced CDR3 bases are TGTGCCAGTAGGAGGGCGGACAGCGAGTCAAATTCACCC. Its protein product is CASRRADSESNSP. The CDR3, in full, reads CASRRADSESNSPLHF. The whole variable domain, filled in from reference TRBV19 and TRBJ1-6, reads DGGITQSPKYLFRKEGQNVTLSCEQNLNHDAMYWYRQDPGQGLRLIYYSQIVNDFQKGDIAEGYSVSREKKESFPLTVTSAQKNPTAFYLCASRRADSESNSPLHFGNGTRLTVT.

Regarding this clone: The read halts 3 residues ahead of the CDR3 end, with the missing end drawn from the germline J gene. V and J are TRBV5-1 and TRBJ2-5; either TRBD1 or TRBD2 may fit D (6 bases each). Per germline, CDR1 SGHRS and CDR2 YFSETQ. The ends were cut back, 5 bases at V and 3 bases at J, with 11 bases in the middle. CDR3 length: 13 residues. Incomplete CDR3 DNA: TGCGCCAGCAGGTCAGGGGAGGAAGAGACC. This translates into CASRSGEEET. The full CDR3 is CASRSGEEETQYF.

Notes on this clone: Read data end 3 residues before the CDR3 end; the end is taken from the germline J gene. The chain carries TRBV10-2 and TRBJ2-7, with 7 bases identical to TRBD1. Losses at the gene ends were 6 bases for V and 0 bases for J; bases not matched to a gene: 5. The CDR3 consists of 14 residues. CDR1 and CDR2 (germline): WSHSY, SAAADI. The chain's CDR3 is CASRPTGHSYEQYF. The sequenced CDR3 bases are TGCGCCAGCAGACCGACAGGGCACTCCTACGAG.